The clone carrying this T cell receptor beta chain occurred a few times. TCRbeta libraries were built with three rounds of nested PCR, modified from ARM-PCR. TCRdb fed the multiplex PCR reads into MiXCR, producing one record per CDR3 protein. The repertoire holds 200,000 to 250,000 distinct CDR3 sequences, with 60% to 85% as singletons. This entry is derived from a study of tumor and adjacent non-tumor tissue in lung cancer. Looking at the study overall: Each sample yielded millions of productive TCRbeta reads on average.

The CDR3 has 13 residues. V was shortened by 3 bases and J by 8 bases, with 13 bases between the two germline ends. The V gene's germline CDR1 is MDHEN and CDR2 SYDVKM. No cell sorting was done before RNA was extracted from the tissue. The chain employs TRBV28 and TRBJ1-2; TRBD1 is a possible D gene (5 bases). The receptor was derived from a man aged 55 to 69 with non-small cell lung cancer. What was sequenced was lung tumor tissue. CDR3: CASSFQGTGGYTF. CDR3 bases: TGTGCCAGCAGTTTTCAGGGTACGGGGGGCTACACCTTC.